Shown below are 21 T cell receptor beta chains from a single sample sequenced in a study of tumor T cells in aggressive B-cell lymphoma. Clones were read by immunoSEQ multiplex PCR, and TCRdb kept only the in-frame ones, dropping some. The table lists 5,000 to 7,000 clones, roughly 90% of them singletons. The sequenced material came from tumor tissue. The receptors shown here come from an adult with diffuse large B cell lymphoma. Some clones in this sample may be carry-over from other donors' samples.

The chain recombines TRBV6-5 with TRBJ1-4; D unresolved. V lost 2 bases, J lost 5 bases, and 9 bases lay in between. Germline assignment: CDR1 MNHEY and CDR2 SVGAGI. The CDR3 loop spans 14 amino acids. CDR3 sequence: CASSYARSNEKLFF. CDR3 bases: TGTGCCAGCAGTTACGCCAGGTCAAATGAAAAACTGTTTTTT.

The chain employs TRBV5-5 and TRBJ2-3; D uncertain. The CDR3 sequence is 13 residues long. Trimming took 2 bases from V and 8 from J, leaving 12 bases between them. In germline, CDR1 is SGHKS, CDR2 YYEKEE (reference sequence). The CDR3 coding sequence is TGTGCCAGCAGCTTTCCTCTGACGGGTACGCAGTATTTT. It translates to CASSFPLTGTQYF. Full variable domain (remainder filled in from reference TRBV5-5 and TRBJ2-3): DAGVTQSPTHLIKTRGQQVTLRCSPISGHKSVSWYQQVLGQGPQFIFQYYEKEERGRGNFPDRFSARQFPNYSSELNVNALLLGDSALYLCASSFPLTGTQYFGPGTRLTVL.

The rearrangement links TRBV9 to TRBJ2-7; 9 bases fit TRBD1. Looked up from germline, CDR1 is SGDLS and CDR2 is YYNGEE. CDR3 length: 15 residues. The V and J ends lost 0 bases and 1 base, in that order; junction bases with no gene match: 2. CDR3 sequence (DNA): TGTGCCAGCAGCGTAGGCGGGACAGGGTCCTACGAGCAGTACTTC. Its protein is CASSVGGTGSYEQYF.

The chain uses TRBV15 and TRBJ2-7; maybe TRBD1 (5 bases). This CDR3 is built from 13 residues. CDR1 and CDR2 from the germline V gene are LNHNV and YYDKDF (reference sequence). The germline V and J ends were trimmed by 4 bases and 4 bases, with 11 bases remaining between them. Here the CDR3 DNA reads TGTGCCACCAGCAATCAGGGTGGGTACGAGCAGTACTTC. This codes for CATSNQGGYEQYF.

The chain carries TRBV9 and TRBJ1-2, with a possible D match to TRBD1 (5 bases). This CDR3 spans 15 amino acids. Trimming took 3 bases from V and 4 from J, leaving 16 bases between them. The germline CDR1 and CDR2 sequences are SGDLS and YYNGEE. The chain's CDR3 is CASSGLRVGSYGYTF. The CDR3 nucleotides are TGTGCCAGCAGCGGACTCAGGGTTGGAAGCTATGGCTACACCTTC.

The chain recombines TRBV7-8 with TRBJ2-3, with 10 bases lining up with TRBD2. The CDR3 has 16 amino acids. V lost 5 bases and J lost 2; bases outside the gene matches: 7. CDR1 and CDR2 (germline): SGHVS, FQNEAQ. CDR3 in amino acids: CASSRLAGGHTDTQYF. CDR3 sequence (DNA): TGTGCCAGCAGCCGTTTAGCGGGGGGCCACACAGATACGCAGTATTTT.

The genes are TRBV15 and TRBJ2-5, with TRBD2 matching over 10 bases. Unmatched junction bases numbered 3, after V lost 2 bases and J lost 0 bases. There are 16 residues in the CDR3. From germline, CDR1 is LNHNV and CDR2 YYDKDF (reference sequence). The DNA of the CDR3 is TGTGCCACCAGCAGACTAGCGGGGGAGTACCAAGAGACCCAGTACTTC. Translated, it gives CATSRLAGEYQETQYF.

The chain joins TRBV27 to TRBJ1-1; tentatively, D is TRBD1 (6 bases). This CDR3 has 14 amino acids. Trimming left V 6 bases short and J 0 bases short, with 11 bases between. Germline loops: CDR1 MNHEY, CDR2 SMNVEV (reference sequence). The CDR3 is CASSRGQLNTEAFF. The CDR3 DNA sequence: TGTGCCAGCAGCCGCGGACAGCTGAACACTGAAGCTTTCTTT.

V and J are TRBV9 and TRBJ2-2; 10 positions match TRBD2. V was clipped by 3 bases and J by 5 bases; unmatched bases: 4. Germline V gene data show CDR1 as SGDLS and CDR2 as YYNGEE. CDR3 length: 15 amino acids. The CDR3 protein is CASSAKAGGTGELFF. DNA of the CDR3: TGTGCCAGCAGCGCCAAAGCGGGGGGGACCGGGGAGCTGTTTTTT.

On this clone: The same CDR3 also results from other DNA sequences found in this sample. The chain employs TRBV6-5 and TRBJ2-4; a possible D gene is TRBD2 (5 bases). This CDR3 is 14 amino acids long. The germline gives CDR1 MNHEY, CDR2 SVGAGI. V lost 6 bases and J lost 0, with 9 bases in between. The CDR3 bases are TGTGCCAGCAGAGAAGGGAGAGCCAAAAACATTCAGTACTTC. Encoded protein: CASREGRAKNIQYF.

The chain employs TRBV5-4 and TRBJ1-1; D remains unclear. V was cut by 2 bases and J by 0 bases, with 11 bases left in between. Germline-derived CDR1 and CDR2 are SGHNT and YYREEE (reference sequence). The CDR3 contains 15 residues. The CDR3 here is CASSLGGDMNTEAFF. CDR3 DNA: TGTGCCAGCAGCTTAGGAGGAGACATGAACACTGAAGCTTTCTTT.

V and J are TRBV6-6 and TRBJ2-7; D may be TRBD1 (6 bases). Looked up from germline, CDR1 is MNHNY and CDR2 is SVGAGI (reference sequence). V was trimmed by 6 bases and J by 3 bases, leaving 15 bases between them. This CDR3 is built from 14 residues. The CDR3 loop reads CASSPGTTYYEQYF. The DNA for the CDR3 is TGTGCCAGCAGCCCCGGGACAACTTACTACGAGCAGTACTTC.

The chain recombines TRBV7-2 with TRBJ2-1, with TRBD2 identical over 8 bases. Germline V gene data show CDR1 as SGHTA and CDR2 as FQGNSA. The CDR3 contains 14 residues. Trimming cost V 8 bases and J 10 bases; bases outside gene matches: 13. The DNA of the CDR3 is TGTGCCAGCGCCACTAGCGGAAGCTTTGGAGAGCAGTTCTTC. This codes for CASATSGSFGEQFF.

J is TRBJ1-3 and V is TRBV9; D is perhaps TRBD1 (6 bases). V lost 4 bases and J 5 bases, leaving 16 bases between the germline ends. Germline lookup yields CDR1 SGDLS and CDR2 YYNGEE. This CDR3 has 15 residues. This chain's CDR3 is CASSTSAGDRNTIYF. The CDR3 nucleotides are TGTGCCAGCAGCACAAGTGCAGGGGATAGAAACACCATATATTTT.

This clone was counted once. The V call is TRBV29-1, the J call TRBJ2-1; 12 nucleotides line up with TRBD2. The V gene end was trimmed by 6 bases and the J gene end by 14 bases; junction bases not matched to a gene: 5. Germline V lookup: CDR1 SQVTM, CDR2 ANQGSEA. The CDR3 sequence is 11 residues long. CDR3 protein: CSVGLAGSEFF. The CDR3 nucleotides read TGCAGCGTGGGACTAGCGGGCTCGGAGTTCTTC.

A few counts support this clone. The V call is TRBV7-3, the J call TRBJ2-1; 12 bases match TRBD2. The V gene's germline CDR1 is SGHTA and CDR2 FQGTGA. The CDR3 is 17 amino acids. Trimming took 0 bases from V and 7 from J; bases not matched to a gene: 7. In nucleotides, the CDR3 is TGTGCCAGCAGCTTAACGGCGACTAGCGGGAGTAAAAATGAGCAGTTCTTC. It codes for CASSLTATSGSKNEQFF.

Here the CDR3 DNA reads TGTGCCAGCACCCTCTGGATAGCGGCACAAGAGACCCAGTACTTC. This gives the protein CASTLWIAAQETQYF. The chain employs TRBV6-5 and TRBJ2-5; possibly TRBD2 for D (6 bases). The CDR3 extends over 15 amino acids. Germline assignment: CDR1 MNHEY and CDR2 SVGAGI. V lost 7 bases, J lost 2 bases, and 17 bases lay in between.

The rearrangement uses TRBV18 and TRBJ1-2, with 9 bases fitting TRBD1. Germline CDR1 reads KGHSH; CDR2 reads LQKENI. The CDR3 extends over 14 amino acids. V was pared by 3 bases and J by 5 bases, with 4 bases of the junction left unmatched. CDR3 nucleotide sequence: TGTGCCAGCTCACCGATAGGGACAGGGTATGGCTACACCTTC. This encodes CASSPIGTGYGYTF.

This chain links TRBV5-4 with TRBJ2-7, with 8 nucleotides matching TRBD2. V trimming: 1 base; J trimming: 0 bases; junction bases outside the gene matches: 0. The CDR3 sequence is 14 residues long. Germline assignment: CDR1 SGHNT and CDR2 YYREEE (reference sequence). CDR3 region: CASSLTSGSYEQYF. Here the CDR3 DNA reads TGTGCCAGCAGCTTGACTAGCGGCTCCTACGAGCAGTACTTC.

This clone has just a few counts. This chain connects TRBV11-2 to TRBJ1-6; maybe TRBD1 (6 bases). This CDR3 comprises 15 residues. The germline gives CDR1 SGHAT, CDR2 FQNNGV. Deletions cut 5 bases from V and 7 bases from J, with 15 bases between. This chain's CDR3 is CASSPWTASNSPLHF. The CDR3 nucleotides are TGTGCCAGCAGCCCTTGGACAGCTTCAAATTCACCCCTCCACTTT.

The chain has TRBV5-1 and TRBJ2-3; unclear D gene. V lost 4 bases and J 6 bases, leaving 9 bases between the germline ends. The CDR3 sequence is 12 residues long. CDR1 is SGHRS and CDR2 is YFSETQ in the germline V gene. The DNA for the CDR3 is TGCGCCAGCAGCCCTACTTCGGATACGCAGTATTTT. It codes for CASSPTSDTQYF.